What follows are 25 T cell receptor beta chains derived from one specimen sequenced in a study of blood T cell repertoires in COVID-19. The method was immunoSEQ multiplex PCR; TCRdb's version includes in-frame clones alone and lacks a portion of them. The table has tens of thousands of clones, just over 85% seen once. Sequenced input: peripheral blood. These TCRs come from a man aged 50-59 years with acute or convalescent COVID-19.

The chain combines TRBV19 with TRBJ1-5, with D perhaps matching TRBD1 (6 bases). The CDR3 extends over 15 amino acids. Per germline, CDR1 LNHDA and CDR2 SQIVND (reference sequence). V gave up 5 bases and J gave up 3 bases, with 14 bases separating them. CDR3 region: CASSFNQGSNQPQHF. The CDR3 DNA sequence: TGTGCCAGTAGTTTCAATCAGGGGTCCAATCAGCCCCAGCATTTT.

The chain employs TRBV7-8 and TRBJ2-1; D may be TRBD2 (6 bases). V was trimmed by 4 bases and J by 7 bases, leaving 20 bases between them. Per the germline V gene, CDR1 is SGHVS and CDR2 is FQNEAQ. This CDR3 comprises 16 residues. This CDR3 reads CASSSSNRRGGNEQFF. CDR3 coding DNA: TGTGCCAGCAGCTCATCCAACAGGAGGGGTGGAAATGAGCAGTTCTTC.

The gene calls are TRBV6-5 and TRBJ1-2, with no clear D. CDR3 size: 11 residues. Germline CDR1 reads MNHEY; CDR2 reads SVGAGI. Trimming pared 6 bases from V and 2 bases from J, leaving 4 bases between. CDR3 residues: CASRANYGYTF. The CDR3 nucleotides are TGTGCCAGCAGAGCGAACTATGGCTACACCTTC.

In DNA form, the CDR3 reads TGTGCCAGCAGCAACCTCGACAGGACTCCGGCGCAGTACTTC. This sequence encodes CASSNLDRTPAQYF. The rearrangement links TRBV11-3 to TRBJ2-7; tentatively, D is TRBD1 (6 bases). The germline V and J ends were trimmed by 5 bases and 9 bases, with 20 bases remaining between them. Germline V CDR1 and CDR2: SGHNT, YENEEA. The CDR3 consists of 14 residues. Supplemented by reference TRBV11-3 and TRBJ2-7, the full variable domain reads EAGVVQSPRYKIIEKKQPVAFWCNPISGHNTLYWYLQNLGQGPELLIRYENEEAVDDSQLPKDRFSAERLKGVDSTLKIQPAELGDSAVYLCASSNLDRTPAQYFGPGTRLTVT.

The rearrangement links TRBV6-7 to TRBJ1-3; 7 bases fit TRBD1. TRBV6-7 is placed among ORFs of uncertain function. This CDR3 contains 17 residues. The J segment lost 0 bases and the V segment lost 7 bases, leaving 12 bases of the junction unmatched. The CDR3 DNA follows: TGTGCCAGCAAAGCAGATGTCGGACAGGTCTCTGGAAACACCATATATTTT. The encoded protein is CASKADVGQVSGNTIYF.

The gene calls are TRBV7-9 and TRBJ2-1; 11 nucleotides line up with TRBD2. The CDR3 has 17 amino acids. The trim removed 3 bases at V and 3 bases at J, leaving 7 bases unmatched. Germline CDR1 reads SEHNR; CDR2 reads FQNEAQ (reference sequence). CDR3 in amino acids: CASSFFLGLAGYNEQFF. The CDR3 bases are TGTGCCAGCAGCTTTTTTCTCGGACTAGCGGGCTACAATGAGCAGTTCTTC.

A few counts support this clone. The rearrangement uses TRBV4-1 and TRBJ2-3; the match to TRBD2 covers 8 bases. Trimming took 1 base from V and 2 from J; bases not matched to a gene: 11. Germline V CDR1 and CDR2: MGHRA, YSYEKL. CDR3 length equals 18 residues. The CDR3 DNA reads TGCGCCAGCAGCCAAGTTCCCCGCGGTAGCGGGGCCACAGATACGCAGTATTTT. It translates to CASSQVPRGSGATDTQYF.

This chain uses TRBV6-1 with TRBJ1-2; weak D call: TRBD1 (5 bases). CDR3 length equals 13 residues. V dropped 3 bases and J dropped 5 bases, with 10 bases sitting between them. CDR1 and CDR2 from the germline V gene are MNHNS and SASEGT. CDR3 region: CASSEGGWYGYTF. CDR3 sequence (DNA): TGTGCCAGCAGTGAGGGGGGGTGGTATGGCTACACCTTC.

This clone occurred once. The chain recombines TRBV24-1 with TRBJ1-2; D not resolved. The germline CDR1 and CDR2 sequences are KGHDR and SFDVKD. V was pared by 6 bases and J by 1 base, with 8 bases between. The CDR3 consists of 13 residues. In nucleotides, the CDR3 is TGTGCCACCAGTCAGGAATATAACTATGGCTACACCTTC. Its protein product is CATSQEYNYGYTF.

This rearrangement joins TRBV6-5 to TRBJ1-2; D ambiguous. Per the germline V gene, CDR1 is MNHEY and CDR2 is SVGAGI. This CDR3 region has 15 residues. The V and J ends lost 0 bases and 8 bases respectively, with 16 bases between them. The CDR3 DNA reads TGTGCCAGCAGTTACTCGGCCACCGATCGATGGGGCTACACCTTC. This gives the protein CASSYSATDRWGYTF.

CDR3 sequence: CASSDRRGESYNSPLHF. The CDR3 coding sequence is TGTGCCAGCAGTGATCGCAGGGGAGAGTCCTATAATTCACCCCTCCACTTT. This sequence joins TRBV2 and TRBJ1-6; D might be TRBD1 (6 bases). V was clipped by 3 bases and J by 1 base, with 13 bases between them. The germline V gene has CDR1 SNHLY and CDR2 FYNNEI. CDR3 length equals 17 residues. Using reference TRBV2 and TRBJ1-6 for the parts outside the CDR3, the full variable domain is EPEVTQTPSHQVTQMGQEVILRCVPISNHLYFYWYRQILGQKVEFLVSFYNNEISEKSEIFDDQFSVERPDGSNFTLKIRSTKLEDSAMYFCASSDRRGESYNSPLHFGNGTRLTVT.

V gene TRBV6-1 combines with J gene TRBJ2-3; D call uncertain. CDR1 is MNHNS and CDR2 is SASEGT in the germline V gene. V dropped 3 bases and J dropped 9 bases, with 22 bases sitting between them. The length of the CDR3 is 16 residues. The DNA of the CDR3 is TGTGCCAGCAGTGAGAAATTAGCCGCTTTAGCCCCCACGCAGTATTTT. Translation: CASSEKLAALAPTQYF.

V and J are TRBV11-2 and TRBJ1-1; TRBD1 might be the D (6 bases). In germline, CDR1 is SGHAT, CDR2 FQNNGV. The CDR3 length is 14 residues. The germline V and J ends were trimmed by 0 bases and 3 bases, with 8 bases remaining between them. In DNA form, the CDR3 reads TGTGCCAGCAGCTTAGAAGGACAGTACACTGAAGCTTTCTTT. It specifies CASSLEGQYTEAFF.

Comments on this clone: Other nucleotide sequences from this sample produce the same CDR3. This chain links TRBV19 with TRBJ2-5, with D perhaps matching TRBD2 (5 bases). The germline gives CDR1 LNHDA, CDR2 SQIVND (reference sequence). The CDR3 consists of 14 residues. V lost 3 bases to trimming and J lost 5 bases, with 13 bases between them. The CDR3 DNA follows: TGTGCCAGTAGTATCGGCGGGTTCGGGGAGACCCAGTACTTC. Translating gives CASSIGGFGETQYF.

The J gene is TRBJ2-1, the V gene TRBV6-5; 8 positions agree with TRBD2. This CDR3 is built from 15 residues. Germline values: CDR1 MNHEY, CDR2 SVGAGI. Trimming at V came to 6 bases and at J to 3 bases, leaving 7 bases not matched to a gene. CDR3 DNA: TGTGCCAGCAGCGACTGGGGGACTAGCTACAATGAGCAGTTCTTC. Amino acid sequence: CASSDWGTSYNEQFF.

The genes are TRBV2 and TRBJ2-7; TRBD2 aligns across 7 bases. CDR1 SNHLY and CDR2 FYNNEI come from the germline V gene. V lost 7 bases and J lost 3; bases outside the gene matches: 6. CDR3 length equals 13 residues. The CDR3 protein is CASKRGEGYEQYF. The CDR3 DNA sequence: TGTGCCAGCAAGAGAGGGGAGGGCTACGAGCAGTACTTC. The variable domain in full, with the rest retrieved from reference TRBV2 and TRBJ2-7, is EPEVTQTPSHQVTQMGQEVILRCVPISNHLYFYWYRQILGQKVEFLVSFYNNEISEKSEIFDDQFSVERPDGSNFTLKIRSTKLEDSAMYFCASKRGEGYEQYFGPGTRLTVT.

The chain links TRBV6-1 to TRBJ2-7; TRBD2 matches 9 bases. Per the germline V gene, CDR1 is MNHNS and CDR2 is SASEGT. The CDR3 consists of 14 residues. The V and J ends lost 1 base and 4 bases, in that order; junction bases with no gene match: 2. The CDR3 spells CASSEEGLAYEQYF. The CDR3 coding sequence is TGTGCCAGCAGTGAAGAGGGACTAGCTTACGAGCAGTACTTC.

J is TRBJ1-2 and V is TRBV7-9; 8 nucleotides align to TRBD1. This CDR3 has 14 residues. V lost 3 bases to trimming and J lost 6 bases; unmatched junction nucleotides: 6. From germline, CDR1 is SEHNR and CDR2 FQNEAQ (reference sequence). CDR3 sequence reads: CASSFETGVHGYTF. CDR3 DNA: TGTGCCAGCAGCTTCGAGACAGGGGTTCATGGCTACACCTTC.

The chain is built from TRBV3-1 (or the pseudogene TRBV3-2) and TRBJ1-2; D remains ambiguous. The V end lost 0 bases, the J end lost 6 bases, and 20 bases lay between the germline ends. The germline V gene has CDR1 LGHDT and CDR2 YNNKEL (reference sequence). CDR3 length: 17 amino acids. CDR3 region: CASSQDGGFYGSHGYTF. The DNA for the CDR3 is TGTGCCAGCAGCCAAGACGGCGGGTTCTACGGTTCACATGGCTACACCTTC.

This clone has a single count. The rearrangement joins TRBV27 to TRBJ1-6, with D perhaps matching TRBD1 (5 bases). The CDR3 is 13 amino acids. The ends were cut back, 1 base at V and 8 bases at J, with 6 bases in the middle. Germline V gives CDR1 MNHEY, CDR2 SMNVEV (reference sequence). The CDR3 region is CASSLLGDSPLHF. In nucleotides, the CDR3 is TGTGCCAGCAGTTTATTAGGGGATTCACCCCTCCACTTT.

V is TRBV27 and J is TRBJ2-7; a weak D match, TRBD2 (6 bases). Trimming shortened V by 10 bases and J by 7 bases, and 20 bases separated the two germline ends. The CDR3 is made up of 13 amino acids. CDR1 is MNHEY, CDR2 SMNVEV, per germline (reference sequence). CDR3 sequence (DNA): TGTGCCACTAGTGGGGGGATTTTGGGGGAGCAGTACTTC. Its protein is CATSGGILGEQYF.

V gene TRBV12-3 or TRBV12-4 combines with J gene TRBJ1-2, with D possibly matching TRBD1 (5 bases). The CDR3 covers 13 residues. The germline V and J ends were trimmed by 5 bases and 2 bases, with 9 bases remaining between them. The CDR3 nucleotides read TGTGCCAGCAGTCGAGACAGAAACTATGGCTACACCTTC. It encodes CASSRDRNYGYTF.

This clone has only one observation. The V gene is TRBV19, the J gene TRBJ2-5, with 10 bases identical to TRBD2. Germline CDR1 LNHDA, CDR2 SQIVND (reference sequence). J lost 5 bases, V lost 5 bases, and 8 bases had no gene match. The CDR3 is made up of 15 amino acids. This CDR3 reads CASSWTSGGGETQYF. CDR3 sequence (DNA): TGTGCCAGTAGTTGGACTAGCGGTGGGGGGGAGACCCAGTACTTC. The complete variable domain, with remaining parts taken from reference TRBV19 and TRBJ2-5, reads DGGITQSPKYLFRKEGQNVTLSCEQNLNHDAMYWYRQDPGQGLRLIYYSQIVNDFQKGDIAEGYSVSREKKESFPLTVTSAQKNPTAFYLCASSWTSGGGETQYFGPGTRLLVL.

This chain uses TRBV11-2 with TRBJ2-7; 9 nucleotides match TRBD2. The CDR3 length is 13 residues. Unmatched junction bases numbered 9, after V lost 8 bases and J lost 7 bases. Per germline, CDR1 SGHAT and CDR2 FQNNGV. The CDR3 coding sequence is TGTGCCAGCCTGGCGGGGGGGCGGTGGGAGCAGTACTTC. It codes for CASLAGGRWEQYF. The full variable domain, its missing parts supplied by reference TRBV11-2 and TRBJ2-7, is EAGVAQSPRYKIIEKRQSVAFWCNPISGHATLYWYQQILGQGPKLLIQFQNNGVVDDSQLPKDRFSAERLKGVDSTLKIQPAKLEDSAVYLCASLAGGRWEQYFGPGTRLTVT.

The CDR3: CASSLDLAASSYNEQFF. The DNA of the CDR3 is TGTGCCAGCAGCTTAGATTTGGCAGCGTCCTCCTACAATGAGCAGTTCTTC. The chain couples TRBV11-3 to TRBJ2-1, with D unresolved. There are 17 residues in the CDR3. V lost 0 bases and J lost 0, with 12 bases in between. Germline V gene lookup returns CDR1 SGHNT and CDR2 YENEEA.